A single sample is the source of the 28 T cell receptor beta chains below, sequenced in a study of blood T cell repertoires in COVID-19. The table came from immunoSEQ multiplex PCR; TCRdb's copy has only in-frame clones and leaves some out. The sample records 70,000 or so clones, roughly nine tenths being singletons. Material for sequencing was peripheral blood. Receptor source: a woman aged 18-35 years with acute or convalescent COVID-19.

This rearrangement joins TRBV7-9 to TRBJ1-2; D is undetermined. The CDR3 loop spans 15 amino acids. In germline, CDR1 is SEHNR, CDR2 FQNEAQ (reference sequence). V lost 1 base and J 1 base, leaving 10 bases between the germline ends. The CDR3 sequence is CASSLVAGHNYGYTF. The CDR3 region has the DNA TGTGCCAGCAGCTTAGTGGCAGGCCATAACTATGGCTACACCTTC.

The chain is built from TRBV5-1 and TRBJ2-5; 10 bases agree with TRBD2. The V and J ends lost 6 bases and 4 bases, in that order; junction bases with no gene match: 15. From germline, CDR1 is SGHRS and CDR2 YFSETQ. CDR3 size: 17 residues. CDR3 region: CASTPGLLLAGRETQYF. The CDR3 nucleotides read TGCGCCAGCACCCCAGGCTTGTTACTAGCGGGGCGAGAGACCCAGTACTTC.

The genes are TRBV30 and TRBJ1-2; no firm D call. The germline V gene encodes CDR1 GTSNPN and CDR2 SVGIG (reference sequence). Trimming shortened V by 2 bases and J by 4 bases, and 8 bases separated the two germline ends. The CDR3 runs 12 residues. The CDR3 DNA reads TGTGCCTGGAGTCCAGGTGGCTATGGCTACACCTTC. Translated, it gives CAWSPGGYGYTF.

The rearrangement links TRBV19 to TRBJ1-1, with 8 bases that match TRBD1. Germline loops: CDR1 LNHDA, CDR2 SQIVND (reference sequence). This CDR3 comprises 17 residues. The trim removed 1 base at V and 3 bases at J, leaving 10 bases unmatched. The CDR3 spells CASSIGDRGQWDTEAFF. As DNA, the CDR3 is TGTGCCAGTAGTATAGGAGACAGGGGACAGTGGGACACTGAAGCTTTCTTT.

This chain joins TRBV6-2 or TRBV6-3 and TRBJ2-3; 8 positions agree with TRBD2. With V trimmed by 2 bases and J by 2 bases, 6 bases remained unmatched. This CDR3 is 16 amino acids long. Per germline, CDR1 MNHEY and CDR2 SVGEGT. CDR3 coding DNA: TGTGCCAGCAGTTACGGGAGCGGGGGCCCCACAGATACGCAGTATTTT. This gives the protein CASSYGSGGPTDTQYF.

V and J are TRBV9 and TRBJ2-7, with 11 bases aligning to TRBD1. V lost 2 bases to trimming and J lost 3 bases; unmatched junction nucleotides: 4. This CDR3 is 15 amino acids long. Germline CDR1 and CDR2: SGDLS and YYNGEE. The CDR3 loop reads CASSVSGTGGYEQYF. CDR3 sequence (DNA): TGTGCCAGCAGCGTGTCCGGGACAGGGGGCTACGAGCAGTACTTC.

CDR3 in amino acids: CASRGRNTEAFF. In DNA form, the CDR3 reads TGTGCCAGCAGGGGCCGGAACACTGAAGCTTTCTTT. The chain employs TRBV11-2 and TRBJ1-1; no definite D call. CDR1 and CDR2 (germline): SGHAT, FQNNGV. The germline V and J ends were trimmed by 6 bases and 1 base, with 6 bases remaining between them. This CDR3 spans 12 amino acids.

The gene calls are TRBV6-5 and TRBJ1-6; no reliable D call. The germline CDR1 and CDR2 sequences are MNHEY and SVGAGI. This CDR3 contains 13 residues. V gave up 4 bases and J gave up 6 bases, with 7 bases separating them. CDR3 nucleotides: TGTGCCAGCAGTTCTACGTCTAATTCACCCCTCCACTTT. Its translation: CASSSTSNSPLHF.

Remarks on this clone: Other DNA variants within this sample encode the same CDR3. The V call is TRBV29-1, the J call TRBJ1-1; TRBD1 agrees at 7 bases. The ends lost 3 bases at V and 7 bases at J; junction bases unmatched: 2. Germline V gene sequence: CDR1 SQVTM, CDR2 ANQGSEA. The CDR3 sequence is 11 residues long. The CDR3 sequence is CSVERGREAFF. The DNA for the CDR3 is TGCAGCGTTGAGAGGGGGCGTGAAGCTTTCTTT.

The CDR3 spells CASSIWTGNPQPQHF. The DNA of the CDR3 is TGTGCCAGTAGTATTTGGACAGGCAATCCTCAGCCCCAGCATTTT. The chain joins TRBV19 to TRBJ1-5; 7 bases line up with TRBD1. With 3 bases clipped from V and 6 bases from J, the junction kept 8 bases outside the gene matches. CDR1 is LNHDA, CDR2 SQIVND, per germline (reference sequence). This CDR3 comprises 15 residues. The whole variable domain, remainder taken from reference TRBV19 and TRBJ1-5, is DGGITQSPKYLFRKEGQNVTLSCEQNLNHDAMYWYRQDPGQGLRLIYYSQIVNDFQKGDIAEGYSVSREKKESFPLTVTSAQKNPTAFYLCASSIWTGNPQPQHFGDGTRLSIL.

V gene TRBV10-2 combines with J gene TRBJ2-1; TRBD1 agrees at 9 bases. Germline CDR1 WSHSY, CDR2 SAAADI. The CDR3 runs to 16 residues. Trimming removed 5 bases from V and 8 bases from J; junction bases left unmatched: 13. CDR3 sequence reads: CASSRIPGQGKHEQFF. DNA for the CDR3: TGCGCCAGCAGTCGGATACCGGGACAGGGAAAACATGAGCAGTTCTTC.

The chain recombines TRBV3-1 (or the pseudogene TRBV3-2) with TRBJ2-7, with D possibly matching TRBD2 (6 bases). Germline assignment: CDR1 LGHDT and CDR2 YNNKEL (reference sequence). This CDR3 contains 12 residues. V was pared by 11 bases and J by 5 bases, with 16 bases between. The CDR3 region has the DNA TGTGCCCCAAGGGGCGGGAAAGACGAGCAGTACTTC. Its protein is CAPRGGKDEQYF.

This rearrangement joins TRBV4-1 to TRBJ1-5; TRBD1 matches at 11 bases. The V and J ends lost 5 bases and 6 bases, in that order; junction bases with no gene match: 9. The CDR3 sequence is 16 residues long. Germline CDR1 is MGHRA and CDR2 is YSYEKL. The CDR3 loop is CASSASGTGGFQPQHF. CDR3 DNA: TGCGCCAGCAGCGCATCCGGGACAGGGGGATTTCAGCCCCAGCATTTT.

The chain combines TRBV7-8 with TRBJ2-7; TRBD1 matches at 8 bases. CDR1 is SGHVS, CDR2 FQNEAQ, per germline. V lost 5 bases and J lost 4; bases outside the gene matches: 1. CDR3 length equals 12 residues. CDR3 residues: CASSRQGYEQYF. In DNA form, the CDR3 reads TGTGCCAGCAGCAGACAGGGGTACGAGCAGTACTTC.

J is TRBJ2-5 and V is TRBV4-3; D uncertain. This CDR3 has 15 amino acids. Germline CDR1 is LGHNA and CDR2 is YSLEER. Trimming left V 0 bases short and J 2 bases short, with 10 bases between. Here the CDR3 reads CASSQDWAGQETQYF. The DNA for the CDR3 is TGCGCCAGCAGCCAAGATTGGGCAGGACAAGAGACCCAGTACTTC.

The rearrangement uses TRBV28 and TRBJ1-1, with TRBD1 identical over 7 bases. CDR3 length: 15 residues. Germline loops: CDR1 MDHEN, CDR2 SYDVKM. The J segment lost 0 bases and the V segment lost 5 bases, leaving 6 bases of the junction unmatched. CDR3 residues: CASSPSQGMNTEAFF. CDR3 coding DNA: TGTGCCAGCAGTCCCTCACAGGGGATGAACACTGAAGCTTTCTTT.

The chain links TRBV2 to TRBJ2-7; D not certain. The CDR3 has 12 residues. Germline CDR1 is SNHLY and CDR2 is FYNNEI. Trimming took off 4 bases at V and 6 bases at J, with 10 bases between the two ends. CDR3 coding DNA: TGTGCCAGCAGTGCCCCTCTCCTCGAGCAGTACTTC. Amino acids: CASSAPLLEQYF.

The rearrangement links TRBV4-3 to TRBJ2-7, with D possibly matching TRBD1 (7 bases). Germline V gene sequence: CDR1 LGHNA, CDR2 YSLEER. The CDR3 spans 15 residues. Trimming stripped 0 bases from V and 3 bases from J, with 12 bases between. CDR3 amino acids: CASSQDRQGGYEQYF. CDR3 nucleotide sequence: TGCGCCAGCAGCCAAGATCGACAGGGAGGCTACGAGCAGTACTTC.

The table lists this clone with a count of one. This chain connects TRBV10-1 to TRBJ1-1, with D perhaps TRBD1 (5 bases). This CDR3 has 13 amino acids. The V end was cut by 0 bases, the J end by 5 bases, with 7 bases between. CDR1 and CDR2 (germline): WNHNN, SYGVQD (reference sequence). The CDR3 DNA is TGCGCCAGCAGTGAGTCCCGGGGGACTGAAGCTTTCTTT. Translated: CASSESRGTEAFF.

V usage is TRBV27 and J usage is TRBJ1-2; D is unresolved. V lost 0 bases and J lost 8, with 22 bases in between. CDR1 is MNHEY, CDR2 SMNVEV, per germline (reference sequence). The CDR3 spans 17 residues. CDR3 in DNA: TGTGCCAGCAGTTTATCAGCGGCGGGCAGCCTAAACGAGGGCTACACCTTC. It yields the protein CASSLSAAGSLNEGYTF.

The chain employs TRBV5-1 and TRBJ2-3; D remains ambiguous. The V end lost 1 base, the J end lost 0 bases, and 9 bases lay between the germline ends. This CDR3 spans 15 amino acids. CDR1 is SGHRS, CDR2 YFSETQ, per germline. CDR3 bases: TGCGCCAGCAGCTTGATGGGCACAAGCACAGATACGCAGTATTTT. Translation gives CASSLMGTSTDTQYF.

V is TRBV27 and J is TRBJ2-7; tentative D call: TRBD1 (6 bases). CDR3 length: 16 amino acids. CDR1 and CDR2 (germline): MNHEY, SMNVEV (reference sequence). Trimming took off 2 bases at V and 5 bases at J, with 19 bases between the two ends. CDR3 sequence reads: CASSLSQGWGLHEQYF. The CDR3 DNA follows: TGTGCCAGCAGTTTAAGTCAGGGGTGGGGGCTTCACGAGCAGTACTTC.

This chain uses TRBV12-3 or TRBV12-4 with TRBJ1-5, with 9 bases fitting TRBD1. The CDR3 runs to 13 residues. V gave up 6 bases and J gave up 7 bases; unmatched junction bases: 4. The CDR3 spells CASSYGQGQPQHF. The CDR3 nucleotides are TGTGCCAGCAGCTATGGACAGGGGCAGCCCCAGCATTTT.

V gene TRBV15 combines with J gene TRBJ1-1; D is possibly TRBD1 (5 bases). The V and J ends lost 0 bases and 3 bases respectively, with 17 bases between them. The CDR3 runs to 17 residues. The germline CDR1 and CDR2 sequences are LNHNV and YYDKDF (reference sequence). The DNA for the CDR3 is TGTGCCACCAGCAGAGACCTCCTAGGGGTTGGGTACACTGAAGCTTTCTTT. This translates into CATSRDLLGVGYTEAFF.

The J gene is TRBJ1-5, the V gene TRBV25-1; D is uncertain. Germline V gene sequence: CDR1 MGHDK, CDR2 SYGVNS. With 2 bases removed from V and 4 bases from J, the gap between germline ends came to 6 bases. CDR3 size: 13 residues. For the CDR3, the DNA is TGTGCCAGCAGTGAAGGCTCGAATCAGCCCCAGCATTTT. Translation: CASSEGSNQPQHF.

The chain couples TRBV30 to TRBJ1-6, with D maybe TRBD1 (5 bases). The V end lost 4 bases, the J end lost 0 bases, and 16 bases lay between the germline ends. This CDR3 is built from 17 residues. The germline V gene has CDR1 GTSNPN and CDR2 SVGIG (reference sequence). The CDR3 sequence: CAWTLSRTSSYNSPLHF. DNA for the CDR3: TGTGCCTGGACCCTGTCTCGGACAAGCTCCTATAATTCACCCCTCCACTTT.

This clone was observed once. This sequence joins TRBV7-2 and TRBJ2-3; tentatively, D is TRBD1 (5 bases). This CDR3 comprises 14 residues. The germline CDR1 and CDR2 sequences are SGHTA and FQGNSA. The V and J ends lost 5 bases and 1 base respectively, with 10 bases between them. The CDR3 is CASSKIGGTDTQYF. Written as DNA, the CDR3 is TGTGCCAGCAGCAAAATAGGGGGCACAGATACGCAGTATTTT.

This clone has only a few counts. V and J are TRBV7-9 and TRBJ1-6; 7 bases fit TRBD1. The CDR3 spans 16 residues. The germline CDR1 and CDR2 sequences are SEHNR and FQNEAQ (reference sequence). V shed 5 bases, J shed 5 bases, and the junction held 9 bases outside the gene matches. Here the CDR3 DNA reads TGTGCCAGCAGCCGAACCGGGACAGCCGATAATTCACCCCTCCACTTT. Its protein is CASSRTGTADNSPLHF.